This entry is about one T cell receptor beta chain. TCRdb reprocessed the RACE reads with MiXCR, giving one entry per CDR3 protein. The data contain tens of thousands of distinct CDR3 sequences, 6% to 7% of them singletons. Stated time point: patch test 1, 2 weeks after DPC sensitization. Sample treatment: therapeutic diphenylcyclopropenone sensitization with weekly scalp DPC. The authors extracted total RNA from unfractionated whole blood. Every donor had alopecia and was 18 to 70 years old; all were suitable for DPC. The data originate from a study of human T cells and chemical hapten exposure. Background on the study: Patches with 0.01% DPC went on the upper back, and the tests were read at 6 days.

Trimming took off 2 bases at V and 0 bases at J, with 11 bases between the two ends. CDR1 and CDR2 (germline): MNHEY, SVGAGI. The CDR3 runs to 15 residues. This receptor was taken from a woman in her thirties with alopecia areata. Some clones in this sample may be carry-over from other donors' samples. This sample comprised whole blood, obtained in connection with sensitization to the hapten diphenylcyclopropenone (DPC). J is TRBJ2-7 and V is TRBV6-5, with no clear D. CDR3 coding DNA: TGTGCCAGCAGTTACGGGGTTCCAAGCTCCTACGAGCAGTACTTC. Protein: CASSYGVPSSYEQYF.